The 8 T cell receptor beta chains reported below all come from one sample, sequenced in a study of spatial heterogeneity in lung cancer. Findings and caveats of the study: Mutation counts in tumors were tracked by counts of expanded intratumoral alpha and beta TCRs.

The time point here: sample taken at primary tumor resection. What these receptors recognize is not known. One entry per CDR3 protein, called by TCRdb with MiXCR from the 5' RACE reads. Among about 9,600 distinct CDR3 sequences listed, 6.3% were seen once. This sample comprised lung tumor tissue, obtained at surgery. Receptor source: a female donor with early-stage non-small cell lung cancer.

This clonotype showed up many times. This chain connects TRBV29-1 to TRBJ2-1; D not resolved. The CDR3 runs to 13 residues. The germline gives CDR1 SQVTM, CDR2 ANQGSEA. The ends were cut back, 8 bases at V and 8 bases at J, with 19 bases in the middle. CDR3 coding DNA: TGCAGCCTATGGACCGATTTGCTAGATGAGCAGTTCTTC. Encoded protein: CSLWTDLLDEQFF.

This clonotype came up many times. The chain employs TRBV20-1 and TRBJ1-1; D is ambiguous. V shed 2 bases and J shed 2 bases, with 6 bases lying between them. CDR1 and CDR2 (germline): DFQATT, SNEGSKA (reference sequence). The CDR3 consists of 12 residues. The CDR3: CSARSPNTEAFF. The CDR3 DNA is TGCAGTGCTAGATCTCCCAACACTGAAGCTTTCTTT.

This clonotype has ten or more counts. CDR3 nucleotide sequence: TGTGCCAGTTCTAGCGGGGCACTAGCGGGAGTCCTCTCGTACAATGAGCAGTTCTTC. Translating it yields CASSSGALAGVLSYNEQFF. The J gene is TRBJ2-1, the V gene TRBV28, with 11 bases fitting TRBD2. The V and J ends lost 9 bases and 4 bases, in that order; junction bases with no gene match: 20. This CDR3 is built from 19 residues. From germline, CDR1 is MDHEN and CDR2 SYDVKM.

CDR3 DNA: TGCGCCAGCAGCTCCTTCACCAAGACAGGGAGGAACACTGAAGCTTTCTTT. Translated, it gives CASSSFTKTGRNTEAFF. V and J are TRBV4-1 and TRBJ1-1; 7 bases match TRBD1. After removal of 5 bases from V and 1 base from J, the junction contained 13 bases not matched to a gene. This CDR3 has 17 residues. Germline CDR1 and CDR2: MGHRA and YSYEKL.

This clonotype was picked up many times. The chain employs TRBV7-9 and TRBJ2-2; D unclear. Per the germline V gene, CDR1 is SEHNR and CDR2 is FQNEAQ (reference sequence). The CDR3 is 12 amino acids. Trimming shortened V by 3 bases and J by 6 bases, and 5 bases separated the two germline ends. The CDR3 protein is CASSFRSGELFF. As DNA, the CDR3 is TGTGCCAGCAGCTTCAGGTCCGGGGAGCTGTTTTTT.

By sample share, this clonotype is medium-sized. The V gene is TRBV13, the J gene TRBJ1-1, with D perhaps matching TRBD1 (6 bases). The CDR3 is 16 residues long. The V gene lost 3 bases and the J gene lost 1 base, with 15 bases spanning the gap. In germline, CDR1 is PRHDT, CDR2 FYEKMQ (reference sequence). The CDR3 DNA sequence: TGTGCCAGCAGCTTTTTGGGGGGACACGCGAACACTGAAGCTTTCTTT. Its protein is CASSFLGGHANTEAFF.

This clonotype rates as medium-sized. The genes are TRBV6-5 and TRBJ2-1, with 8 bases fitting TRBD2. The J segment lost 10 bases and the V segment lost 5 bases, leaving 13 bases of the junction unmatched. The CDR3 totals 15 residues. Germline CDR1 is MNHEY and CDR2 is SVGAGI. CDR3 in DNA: TGTGCCAGCAGTCAGAGCGGGGGCGTCTGGGTCGAGCAGTTCTTC. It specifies CASSQSGGVWVEQFF.

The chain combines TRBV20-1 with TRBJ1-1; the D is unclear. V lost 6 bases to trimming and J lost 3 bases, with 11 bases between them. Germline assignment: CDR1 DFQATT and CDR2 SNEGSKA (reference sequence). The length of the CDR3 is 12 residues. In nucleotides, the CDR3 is TGCAGTGCAAGACCCGGGGACACTGAAGCTTTCTTT. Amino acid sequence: CSARPGDTEAFF.